This section outlines one T cell receptor beta chain sequence together with its context. Its antigen is currently not known. No much larger clone exists at a distance of one base, and base qualities are not known. The data derive from a study of siplizumab effects on memory and regulatory T cells (dated by TCRdb to the late 2010s). With regard to the full study: The study looked at the effect of siplizumab, an anti-CD2 antibody, on alloreactive T-cell subsets in allogeneic mixed lymphocyte reactions made from human PBMCs.

Sorted unstimulated T cells and proliferating T cells recovered from mixed lymphocyte reactions underwent TCRbeta CDR3 sequencing. Fresh whole blood from some ten HLA-typed healthy donors was used as the source from which PBMCs were isolated. To map where alloreactive clones came from, CD4+ regulatory T cells in the unstimulated state were FACS-sorted. Results the study describes overall, beyond this receptor: About 75-95% of proliferating CD4+ or CD8+ clones could not be given a naive or memory phenotype. In reactions with siplizumab, an average of about 69% of mappable alloreactive CD4+ clones were Treg-derived, compared with roughly 27% in control reactions. The suppressive function of proliferating Tregs from siplizumab cultures was not functionally confirmed. Siplizumab significantly reduced the cumulative frequency of alloreactive sequences traceable to unstimulated CD4+ memory T cells. Because sequences at frequencies below about 10^-5 were poorly captured, only a minor fraction of alloreactive clones could be mapped back to unstimulated subsets. Compared with memory T cells, unstimulated naive T cells appeared more diverse, and naive cells seemed to make a substantial contribution to the alloresponse.

Library creation used the immunoSEQ multiplex PCR assay. About 9.1 x 10^4 TCR templates per sample were assayed on the deep sequencing platform. Genomic DNA extracted from sorted T cells was used for TCRbeta CDR3 sequencing. The paper's processing steps were these. The R programming language was used for the clonal analysis of the TCRbeta CDR3 data. Comparing unstimulated samples against CFSE-low samples taken after the reaction was how alloreactive CD4+ and CD8+ clones were defined. Regulatory or non-regulatory origin of alloreactive CD4+ clones was assigned by matching sequences to the sorted unstimulated Treg and non-Treg repertoires. Sourced from immuneACCESS, this table was stored by TCRdb with only in-frame sequences that have V and J called. A share of the clones is absent; for the studies checked, an unresolved V gene accounts for under half, and the remainder has no known explanation. V and J calls plus clone size are reproduced from that table; the DNA served to infer D and trimming. The sample table holds tens of thousands of clones, of which around nine tenths were seen once. In total, the top ten clones hold 1.5% to 2% of the sample.

V is reduced by 7 bases and J by 3 bases, leaving a spacing of 7 bases between them. Looking up the germline V gene yields CDR1 MNHNS and CDR2 SASEGT. Spanning cysteine to phenylalanine, the CDR3 consists of 11 amino acids. Of the read, only the CDR3 DNA is kept; its 33 bases are in frame from base 1. This sequence originates from a human donor in good health. The specimen sequenced was Tregs sorted from blood. The sequence links TRBV6-1 to TRBJ2-7, with the identity of the D gene unclear. The nucleotide sequence reads as follows: TGTGCCAGCACTGAGTTCTACGAGCAGTACTTC. Its translation is CASTEFYEQYF.